The present T cell receptor (beta chain) was sequenced within a study of cytomegalovirus exposure and HLA in healthy donors. CDR1 and CDR2 from the germline V gene are LGHNA and YSLEER. The CDR3 runs 16 residues. The junction had 6 bases not matched to a gene; V was cut back by 0 bases and J by 4 bases. The roughly 120-subject validation cohort, separate from the approximately 670-subject first cohort, included the donors. As regards this clone: Its cognate antigen is unknown.

TCRdb's table, derived via immunoSEQ multiplex PCR, lists solely in-frame clones and lacks some. The sample carries more than 100,000 clones, around 89% recorded once. Overall study results and limits: Generally TCR sequences proved uncommon, though certain public TCRs appeared in numerous donors. A later analysis found first-cohort TCR clusters tended to co-occur in the approximately 120 validation repertoires.

Sequenced material: PBMCs. The TCR sequence derives from a woman under 30 in good health and CMV-seropositive. The chain is built from TRBV4-3 and TRBJ2-1; TRBD1 aligns across 7 bases. CDR3 amino acids: CASSQDYGQAYNEQFF. CDR3 nucleotides: TGCGCCAGCAGCCAAGATTACGGACAGGCTTACAATGAGCAGTTCTTC.